The 9 T cell receptor beta chains reported below all come from one sample, sequenced in a study of T cells in Graves' hyperthyroidism and ophthalmopathy. RNA transcripts served as the template for amplifying TCR beta CDR3 regions. During a first-round RT-PCR of the TCR CDR3, the HTBI primer set was used. TCRdb used MiXCR to reprocess the multiplex PCR reads, holding one entry per CDR3 protein. The sample contains nearly 250,000 distinct CDR3 sequences, about 24% of which appear only once. The sequenced sample was blood. The receptors stem from a woman in her 40s with Graves' ophthalmopathy.

This clonotype came up many times. This sequence joins TRBV27 and TRBJ2-7, with D unresolved. The CDR3 contains 13 residues. The germline V gene encodes CDR1 MNHEY and CDR2 SMNVEV (reference sequence). V dropped 2 bases and J dropped 2 bases, with 7 bases sitting between them. CDR3 residues: CASSLAPPYEQYF. CDR3 coding DNA: TGTGCCAGCAGTTTAGCCCCTCCCTACGAGCAGTACTTC.

This chain joins TRBV6-2 or TRBV6-3 and TRBJ2-5; the match to TRBD2 covers 7 bases. V lost 3 bases and J lost 0; bases outside the gene matches: 4. Germline V gene sequence: CDR1 MNHEY, CDR2 SVGEGT. The CDR3 has 15 residues. The CDR3: CASSYGRGNQETQYF. The CDR3 nucleotides read TGTGCCAGCAGTTATGGGCGGGGGAACCAAGAGACCCAGTACTTC.

This clonotype was counted ten times or more. This rearrangement joins TRBV6-4 to TRBJ2-7, with TRBD2 matching over 15 bases. In germline, CDR1 is MRHNA, CDR2 SNTAGT. CDR3 length equals 18 residues. Unmatched junction bases numbered 15, after V lost 6 bases and J lost 6 bases. The CDR3 DNA reads as TGTGCCAGCAGCCCTTCCGGGACTAGCGGGAGGCTAGACGGCGAGCAGTACTTC. Encoded protein: CASSPSGTSGRLDGEQYF.

This clonotype has a count of ten or more. The CDR3 reads CASSLSFTGYEQYF. Here the CDR3 DNA reads TGTGCCAGCAGCTTAAGTTTCACAGGCTACGAGCAGTACTTC. The V call is TRBV7-2, the J call TRBJ2-7; D is perhaps TRBD1 (5 bases). V was cut by 2 bases and J by 3 bases, with 11 bases left in between. The length of the CDR3 is 14 residues. Germline CDR1 SGHTA, CDR2 FQGNSA.

Concerning this clonotype itself: Likely a read error: the CDR3 ends without its conserved phenylalanine or tryptophan. This chain joins TRBV10-3 and TRBJ1-3; D may be TRBD1 (5 bases). This CDR3 contains 15 residues. Germline CDR1 reads ENHRY; CDR2 reads SYGVKD. Deletions cut 0 bases from V and 2 bases from J, with 8 bases between. CDR3 sequence reads: CAISESGGAGNTIYL. In nucleotides, the CDR3 is TGTGCCATCAGTGAGTCGGGAGGGGCTGGAAACACCATATATCTT.

This clonotype was observed many times. The J gene is TRBJ2-7, the V gene TRBV27, with D unresolved. Per germline, CDR1 MNHEY and CDR2 SMNVEV (reference sequence). The CDR3 runs 13 residues. V was cut by 2 bases and J by 5 bases, with 10 bases left in between. CDR3 nucleotide sequence: TGTGCCAGCAGTTTAGGGCGTAAAGACGAGCAGTACTTC. Translated, it gives CASSLGRKDEQYF.

This clonotype was found many times. The chain recombines TRBV12-3 or TRBV12-4 with TRBJ1-1; 7 nucleotides agree with TRBD1. This CDR3 has 16 amino acids. Trimming cost V 10 bases and J 0 bases; bases outside gene matches: 14. The CDR3 DNA reads TGTGCCACCGACCGTGGAGGGGGCTGGGTGAACACTGAAGCTTTCTTT. Its translation: CATDRGGGWVNTEAFF.

The table lists this clonotype with many counts. This chain connects TRBV20-1 to TRBJ2-7, with 8 bases aligning to TRBD1. V trimming: 3 bases; J trimming: 2 bases; junction bases outside the gene matches: 6. Per germline, CDR1 DFQATT and CDR2 SNEGSKA (reference sequence). The CDR3 covers 14 residues. In DNA, the CDR3 is TGCAGTGCTAGCGAGGACAGGGATACCTACGAGCAGTACTTC. This codes for CSASEDRDTYEQYF.

Note on this clonotype: This may be a read error: a much more frequent sequence differs by one nucleotide. CDR3 coding DNA: TGTGCCAGTAAAGAGGGCGGGAGGGTCCTCACCGGGGAGCTGTTTTTT. Translation gives CASKEGGRVLTGELFF. V usage is TRBV27 and J usage is TRBJ2-2; 9 bases align to TRBD2. The V and J ends lost 9 bases and 4 bases, in that order; junction bases with no gene match: 12. From germline, CDR1 is MNHEY and CDR2 SMNVEV (reference sequence). This CDR3 spans 16 amino acids.